This T cell receptor (beta chain) was recovered during a study of cytomegalovirus exposure and HLA in healthy donors. Study information: Both the roughly 120 validation repertoires and the roughly 700 first-cohort repertoires used the same platform, as reported by a later analysis.

This table comes from immunoSEQ multiplex PCR, and its TCRdb copy is limited to in-frame clones, with some not included. The sample lists about 170,000 clones, approximately 96% occurring once. Per the germline V gene, CDR1 is SGHTA and CDR2 is FQGNSA. Trimming cost V 2 bases and J 3 bases; bases outside gene matches: 6. There are 16 residues in the CDR3. The donors were members of the 120-subject validation cohort (separate from the roughly 700-subject first cohort). The receptor was isolated from a woman aged 18-35 years in good health and CMV-seronegative. Sequenced input: PBMCs. The V gene is TRBV7-2, the J gene TRBJ2-5, with 10 positions matching TRBD2. The CDR3: CASSLYNLAGEETQYF. The DNA for the CDR3 is TGTGCCAGCAGCTTATATAACCTAGCGGGGGAAGAGACCCAGTACTTC.